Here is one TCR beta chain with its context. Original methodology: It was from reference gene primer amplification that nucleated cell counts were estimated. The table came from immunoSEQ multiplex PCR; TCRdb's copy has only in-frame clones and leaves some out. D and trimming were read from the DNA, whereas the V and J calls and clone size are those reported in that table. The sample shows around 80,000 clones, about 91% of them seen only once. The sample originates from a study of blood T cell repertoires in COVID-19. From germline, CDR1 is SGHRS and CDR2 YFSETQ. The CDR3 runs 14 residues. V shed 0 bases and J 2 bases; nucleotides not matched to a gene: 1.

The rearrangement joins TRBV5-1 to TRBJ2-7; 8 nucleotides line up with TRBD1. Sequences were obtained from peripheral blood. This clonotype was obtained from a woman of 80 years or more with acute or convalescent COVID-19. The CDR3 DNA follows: TGCGCCAGCAGCTTGGAACAGGGGGCCTACGAGCAGTACTTC. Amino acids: CASSLEQGAYEQYF. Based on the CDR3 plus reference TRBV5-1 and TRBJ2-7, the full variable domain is KAGVTQTPRYLIKTRGQQVTLSCSPISGHRSVSWYQQTPGQGLQFLFEYFSETQRNKGNFPGRFSGRQFSNSRSEMNVSTLELGDSALYLCASSLEQGAYEQYFGPGTRLTVT.